Presented here are 7 T cell receptor beta chains from one specimen sequenced in a study of blood T cell repertoires in COVID-19 (dated by TCRdb to the early 2020s). The library came from the immunoSEQ multiplex PCR assay. TCRdb took over this immuneACCESS table, retaining in-frame rearrangements with V and J assigned. Such tables are incomplete; in checked studies, under half of the missing clones stem from an unresolved V gene, and the remainder is unexplained. The sample table records some 170,000 clones; 75% to 90% of these occur just once. Of the sample, 6.2% falls within the top ten clones. Sequences were obtained from PBMCs or T cells enriched from blood (not recorded which). The receptor source for this set is a man aged 35-49 years who had recovered from COVID-19.

The J gene is TRBJ2-2, the V gene TRBV2; D is uncertain. V lost 6 bases and J 7 bases, leaving 12 bases between the germline ends. Germline assignment: CDR1 SNHLY and CDR2 FYNNEI. This CDR3 comprises 13 residues. CDR3 region: CASRASFIGELFF. The CDR3 DNA is TGTGCCAGCAGAGCGTCATTCATCGGGGAGCTGTTTTTT.

This clone has only a few counts. The chain uses TRBV18 and TRBJ2-5, with 9 bases lining up with TRBD1. The CDR3 is 15 residues long. Looked up from germline, CDR1 is KGHSH and CDR2 is LQKENI. With V trimmed by 2 bases and J by 2 bases, 3 bases remained unmatched. CDR3 protein: CASSPDRGVQETQYF. The CDR3, as DNA: TGTGCCAGCTCACCAGACAGGGGGGTTCAAGAGACCCAGTACTTC.

The V gene is TRBV5-1, the J gene TRBJ1-2; a possible D gene is TRBD1 (5 bases). V was pared by 0 bases and J by 3 bases, with 12 bases between. The germline CDR1 and CDR2 sequences are SGHRS and YFSETQ. The CDR3 covers 15 residues. CDR3 sequence (DNA): TGCGCCAGCAGCTTGGATCTGGGGGGAGACTATGGCTACACCTTC. Its translation: CASSLDLGGDYGYTF.

The rearrangement joins TRBV29-1 to TRBJ1-1; D is undetermined. Germline V gene data show CDR1 as SQVTM and CDR2 as ANQGSEA. Trimming pared 0 bases from V and 1 base from J, leaving 12 bases between. CDR3 length: 15 amino acids. CDR3 sequence reads: CSVEDFPGGNTEAFF. CDR3 DNA sequence: TGCAGCGTTGAAGATTTCCCGGGTGGGAACACTGAAGCTTTCTTT.

The V call is TRBV6-2 or TRBV6-3, the J call TRBJ1-1; 7 nucleotides match TRBD1. V lost 5 bases, J lost 1 base, and 4 bases stayed unmatched. CDR1 is MNHEY, CDR2 SVGEGT, per germline. The CDR3 is 14 amino acids. This CDR3 reads CASSTRGWNTEAFF. For the CDR3, the DNA is TGTGCCAGCAGTACCAGGGGGTGGAACACTGAAGCTTTCTTT.

This chain links TRBV5-1 with TRBJ2-7, with D perhaps matching TRBD1 (6 bases). The CDR3 covers 13 residues. CDR1 is SGHRS, CDR2 YFSETQ, per germline. The V end lost 3 bases, the J end lost 4 bases, and 11 bases lay between the germline ends. The CDR3 bases are TGCGCCAGCAGCTCGGGGACAAATTACGAGCAGTACTTC. Protein sequence: CASSSGTNYEQYF.

V is TRBV11-3 and J is TRBJ2-7; tentatively, D is TRBD2 (6 bases). The V gene's germline CDR1 is SGHNT and CDR2 YENEEA. V was shortened by 4 bases and J by 4 bases, with 8 bases between the two germline ends. The CDR3 runs to 12 residues. The CDR3 spells CASSSEGYEQYF. In DNA form, the CDR3 reads TGTGCCAGCAGCTCGGAGGGGTACGAGCAGTACTTC.